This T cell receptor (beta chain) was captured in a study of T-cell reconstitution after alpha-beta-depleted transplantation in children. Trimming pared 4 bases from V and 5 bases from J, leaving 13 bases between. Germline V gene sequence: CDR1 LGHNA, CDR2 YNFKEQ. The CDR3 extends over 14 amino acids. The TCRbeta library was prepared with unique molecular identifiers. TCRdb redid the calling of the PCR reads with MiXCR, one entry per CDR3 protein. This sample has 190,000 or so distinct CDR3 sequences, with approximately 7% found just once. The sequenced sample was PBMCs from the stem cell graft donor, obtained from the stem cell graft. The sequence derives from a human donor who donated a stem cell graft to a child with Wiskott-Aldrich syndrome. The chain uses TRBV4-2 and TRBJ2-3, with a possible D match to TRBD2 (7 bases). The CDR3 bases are TGTGCCAGCAGCCTCGAGGGGGGGGGAGATACGCAGTATTTT. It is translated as CASSLEGGGDTQYF.